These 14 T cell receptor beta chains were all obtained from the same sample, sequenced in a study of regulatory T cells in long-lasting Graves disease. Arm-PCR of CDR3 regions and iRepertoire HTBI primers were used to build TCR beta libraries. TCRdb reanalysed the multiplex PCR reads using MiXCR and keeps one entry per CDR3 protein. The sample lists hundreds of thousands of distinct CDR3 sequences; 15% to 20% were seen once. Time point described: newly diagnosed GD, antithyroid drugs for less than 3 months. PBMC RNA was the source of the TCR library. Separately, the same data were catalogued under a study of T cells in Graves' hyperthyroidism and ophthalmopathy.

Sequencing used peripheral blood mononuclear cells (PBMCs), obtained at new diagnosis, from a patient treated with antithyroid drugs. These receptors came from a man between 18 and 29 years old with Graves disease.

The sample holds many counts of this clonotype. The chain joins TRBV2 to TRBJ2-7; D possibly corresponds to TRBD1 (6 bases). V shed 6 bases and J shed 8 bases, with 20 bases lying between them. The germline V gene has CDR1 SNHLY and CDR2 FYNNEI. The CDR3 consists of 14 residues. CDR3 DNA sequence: TGTGCCAGCAGCCCCCGGACAGCAGGCGAGAAGCAGTACTTC. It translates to CASSPRTAGEKQYF.

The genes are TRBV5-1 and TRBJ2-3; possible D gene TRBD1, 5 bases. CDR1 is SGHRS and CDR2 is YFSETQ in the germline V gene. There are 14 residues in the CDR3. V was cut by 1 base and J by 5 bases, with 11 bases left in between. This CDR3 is CASSLQRQLDTQYF. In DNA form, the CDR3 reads TGCGCCAGCAGCTTGCAAAGACAGTTAGATACGCAGTATTTT.

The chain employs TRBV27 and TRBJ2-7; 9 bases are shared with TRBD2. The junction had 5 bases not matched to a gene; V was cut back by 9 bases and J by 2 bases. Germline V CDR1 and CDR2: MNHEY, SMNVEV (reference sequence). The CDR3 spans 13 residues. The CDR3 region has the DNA TGTGCCAGTGCAAGACTAGCGGCCTACGAGCAGTACTTC. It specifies CASARLAAYEQYF.

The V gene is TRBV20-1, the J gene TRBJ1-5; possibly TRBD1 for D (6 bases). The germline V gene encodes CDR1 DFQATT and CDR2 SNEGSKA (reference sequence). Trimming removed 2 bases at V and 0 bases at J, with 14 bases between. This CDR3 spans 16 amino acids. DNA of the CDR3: TGCAGTGCTAGACCGACGGGACATAATAGCAATCAGCCCCAGCATTTT. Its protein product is CSARPTGHNSNQPQHF.

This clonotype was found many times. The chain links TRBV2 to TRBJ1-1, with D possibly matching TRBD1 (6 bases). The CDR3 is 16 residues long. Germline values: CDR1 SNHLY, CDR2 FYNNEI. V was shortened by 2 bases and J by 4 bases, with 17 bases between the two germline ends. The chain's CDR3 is CASSETAGVGGTEAFF. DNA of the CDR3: TGTGCCAGCAGTGAAACGGCCGGGGTAGGGGGCACTGAAGCTTTCTTT.

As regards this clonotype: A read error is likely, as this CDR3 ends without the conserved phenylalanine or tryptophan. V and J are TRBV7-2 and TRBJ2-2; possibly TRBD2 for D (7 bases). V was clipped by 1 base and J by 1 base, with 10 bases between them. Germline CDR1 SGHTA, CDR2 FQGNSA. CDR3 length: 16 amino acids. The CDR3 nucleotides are TGTGCCAGCAGCTTAGGGGGGGGCGTGAACACCGGGGAGCTGTTTTCT. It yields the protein CASSLGGGVNTGELFS.

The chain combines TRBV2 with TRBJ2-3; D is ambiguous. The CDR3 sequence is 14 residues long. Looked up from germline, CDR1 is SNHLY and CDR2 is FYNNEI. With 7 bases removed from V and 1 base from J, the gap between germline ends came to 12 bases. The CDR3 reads CASNAGGGTDTQYF. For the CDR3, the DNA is TGTGCCAGCAATGCAGGTGGGGGCACAGATACGCAGTATTTT.

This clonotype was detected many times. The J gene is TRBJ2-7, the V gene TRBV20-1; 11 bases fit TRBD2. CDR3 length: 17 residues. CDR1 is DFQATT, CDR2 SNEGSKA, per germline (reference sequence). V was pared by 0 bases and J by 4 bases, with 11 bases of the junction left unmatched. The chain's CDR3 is CSARDRLLAGVKYEQYF. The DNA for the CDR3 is TGCAGTGCTAGAGACCGATTACTAGCGGGAGTCAAGTACGAGCAGTACTTC.

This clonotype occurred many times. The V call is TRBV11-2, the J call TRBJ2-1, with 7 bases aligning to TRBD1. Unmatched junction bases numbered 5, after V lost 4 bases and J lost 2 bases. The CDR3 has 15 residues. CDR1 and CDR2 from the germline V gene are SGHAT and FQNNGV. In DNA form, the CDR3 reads TGTGCCAGCAGCTATCTACAGGGGCCCTACAATGAGCAGTTCTTC. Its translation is CASSYLQGPYNEQFF.

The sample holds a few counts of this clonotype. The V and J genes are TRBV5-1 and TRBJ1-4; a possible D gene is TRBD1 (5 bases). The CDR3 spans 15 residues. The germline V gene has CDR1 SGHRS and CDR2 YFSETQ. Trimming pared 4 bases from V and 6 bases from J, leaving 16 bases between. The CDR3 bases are TGCGCCAGCAGCGTACGGGACCACGTCGATGAAAAACTGTTTTTT. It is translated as CASSVRDHVDEKLFF.

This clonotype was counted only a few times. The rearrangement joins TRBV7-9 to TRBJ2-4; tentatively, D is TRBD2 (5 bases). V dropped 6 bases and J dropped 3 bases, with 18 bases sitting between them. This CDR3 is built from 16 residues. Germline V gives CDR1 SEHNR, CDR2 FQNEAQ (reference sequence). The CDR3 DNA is TGTGCCAGCAGTAGGACGGGGATTTTAGGCAAAAACATTCAGTACTTC. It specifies CASSRTGILGKNIQYF.

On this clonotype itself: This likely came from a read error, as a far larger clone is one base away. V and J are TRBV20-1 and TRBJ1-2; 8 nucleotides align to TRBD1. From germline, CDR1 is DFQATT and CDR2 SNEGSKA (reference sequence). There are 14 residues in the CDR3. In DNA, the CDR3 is TGCAGTGCTAGGGGACAGGCCCTTAGCTATGGCTATACCTTC. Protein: CSARGQALSYGYTF.

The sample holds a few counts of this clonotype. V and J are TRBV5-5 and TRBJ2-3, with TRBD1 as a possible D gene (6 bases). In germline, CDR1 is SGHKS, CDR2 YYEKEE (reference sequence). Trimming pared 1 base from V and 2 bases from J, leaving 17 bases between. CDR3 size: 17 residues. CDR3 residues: CASSLIPDRYFTDTQYF. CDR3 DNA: TGTGCCAGCAGCTTGATCCCGGACAGATACTTCACAGATACGCAGTATTTT.

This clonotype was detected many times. The CDR3 is CASSPRTSRYEQYF. The CDR3 DNA reads as TGTGCCAGCAGTCCCCGGACTAGCAGATACGAGCAGTACTTC. This sequence joins TRBV2 and TRBJ2-7, with 8 bases identical to TRBD2. V shed 5 bases, J shed 4 bases, and the junction held 7 bases outside the gene matches. The CDR3 consists of 14 residues. Germline CDR1 is SNHLY and CDR2 is FYNNEI. The full variable domain, completed using reference TRBV2 and TRBJ2-7, is EPEVTQTPSHQVTQMGQEVILRCVPISNHLYFYWYRQILGQKVEFLVSFYNNEISEKSEIFDDQFSVERPDGSNFTLKIRSTKLEDSAMYFCASSPRTSRYEQYFGPGTRLTVT.